These 21 T cell receptor beta chains originate from one sample sequenced in a study of OX40 agonist ivuxolimab in advanced cancers. Produced via immunoSEQ multiplex PCR; TCRdb's table is partial and in-frame only. The sample contains some 19,000 clones, around 83% of which appear only once. The sequenced sample was CD4+ or CD8+ T cells sorted from blood, obtained in a trial of the OX40 agonist ivuxolimab. Receptors originate from an adult with an advanced solid tumor such as melanoma, head and neck, liver or kidney cancer.

The chain combines TRBV18 with TRBJ2-5; D is unresolved. The CDR3 extends over 13 amino acids. Trimming removed 4 bases from V and 1 base from J, with 7 bases in between. Germline CDR1 KGHSH, CDR2 LQKENI. The CDR3 DNA reads as TGTGCCAGCTCACAGGGTTTCCAAGAGACCCAGTACTTC. This gives the protein CASSQGFQETQYF. Full variable domain (outside the CDR3, taken from reference TRBV18 and TRBJ2-5): NAGVMQNPRHLVRRRGQEARLRCSPMKGHSHVYWYRQLPEEGLKFMVYLQKENIIDESGMPKERFSAEFPKEGPSILRIQQVVRGDSAAYFCASSQGFQETQYFGPGTRLLVL.

The genes are TRBV6-1 and TRBJ2-3; D might be TRBD1 or TRBD2, each matching 5 bases. The CDR3 sequence is 14 residues long. Germline V CDR1 and CDR2: MNHNS, SASEGT. Trimming removed 4 bases from V and 2 bases from J, with 10 bases in between. Here the CDR3 DNA reads TGTGCCAGCAGTGCGTGGGGGTACACAGATACGCAGTATTTT. Translating gives CASSAWGYTDTQYF.

J is TRBJ2-2 and V is TRBV9, with TRBD2 identical over 9 bases. Germline V CDR1 and CDR2: SGDLS, YYNGEE. The CDR3 contains 17 residues. V dropped 2 bases and J dropped 2; count of bases not matched to a gene: 7. Written as DNA, the CDR3 is TGTGCCAGCAGCGTCTCTAGCGGGGTGGTCAACACCGGGGAGCTGTTTTTT. This translates into CASSVSSGVVNTGELFF. Complete variable domain (other parts from reference TRBV9 and TRBJ2-2): DSGVTQTPKHLITATGQRVTLRCSPRSGDLSVYWYQQSLDQGLQFLIQYYNGEERAKGNILERFSAQQFPDLHSELNLSSLELGDSALYFCASSVSSGVVNTGELFFGEGSRLTVL.

This sequence joins TRBV11-2 and TRBJ1-1; TRBD1 aligns across 7 bases. The germline CDR1 and CDR2 sequences are SGHAT and FQNNGV. The CDR3 extends over 17 amino acids. J was trimmed by 0 bases and V by 5 bases; bases with no gene match: 12. The CDR3 sequence: CASSPTGTASLNTEAFF. The CDR3, as DNA: TGTGCCAGCAGCCCGACCGGGACAGCATCCTTGAACACTGAAGCTTTCTTT.

The chain is built from TRBV11-2 and TRBJ2-3, with TRBD2 identical over 9 bases. This CDR3 is 16 amino acids long. V lost 0 bases and J lost 6; bases outside the gene matches: 7. The germline V gene encodes CDR1 SGHAT and CDR2 FQNNGV. The CDR3 sequence: CASSLETSGDLDTQYF. DNA of the CDR3: TGTGCCAGCAGCTTAGAGACTAGCGGAGACTTGGATACGCAGTATTTT.

This rearrangement joins TRBV6-1 to TRBJ1-2; D gene uncertain. Per the germline V gene, CDR1 is MNHNS and CDR2 is SASEGT. The CDR3 covers 13 residues. With 8 bases removed from V and 4 bases from J, the gap between germline ends came to 14 bases. DNA of the CDR3: TGTGCCAGCTCTCCTACCTCTTTCTATGGCTACACCTTC. Amino acids: CASSPTSFYGYTF.

This sequence joins TRBV5-4 and TRBJ1-4, with D perhaps matching TRBD1 (5 bases). There are 15 residues in the CDR3. Trimming pared 4 bases from V and 3 bases from J, leaving 13 bases between. Germline-derived CDR1 and CDR2 are SGHNT and YYREEE (reference sequence). CDR3 loop: CASSPTRDPNEKLFF. The CDR3 DNA reads TGTGCCAGCAGCCCTACAAGGGACCCTAATGAAAAACTGTTTTTT.

J is TRBJ1-2 and V is TRBV5-4; D is uncertain. With 0 bases removed from V and 2 bases from J, the gap between germline ends came to 11 bases. The CDR3 contains 15 residues. Germline V gene data show CDR1 as SGHNT and CDR2 as YYREEE (reference sequence). CDR3 protein: CASSLGVSHNYGYTF. CDR3 DNA sequence: TGTGCCAGCAGCTTGGGGGTCTCCCACAACTATGGCTACACCTTC.

This chain links TRBV7-2 with TRBJ1-1; tentative D call: TRBD1 (5 bases). The CDR3 extends over 18 amino acids. Per the germline V gene, CDR1 is SGHTA and CDR2 is FQGNSA. V gave up 4 bases and J gave up 0 bases, with 21 bases separating them. The CDR3 here is CASSSSLGWGGVNTEAFF. CDR3 bases: TGTGCCAGCAGCTCAAGTCTAGGTTGGGGAGGGGTGAACACTGAAGCTTTCTTT.

The gene calls are TRBV11-2 and TRBJ1-6; D remains ambiguous. The germline V and J ends were trimmed by 7 bases and 4 bases, with 17 bases remaining between them. CDR1 is SGHAT, CDR2 FQNNGV, per germline. CDR3 length: 16 residues. As DNA, the CDR3 is TGTGCCAGCACTCTCCCCTCGAGGCAGTATAATTCACCCCTCCACTTT. Its protein product is CASTLPSRQYNSPLHF.

Only a few counts were recorded for this clone. This rearrangement joins TRBV18 to TRBJ2-7; D gene unclear. CDR1 is KGHSH, CDR2 LQKENI, per germline. Trimming removed 2 bases at V and 5 bases at J, with 4 bases between. The CDR3 length is 11 residues. The CDR3 coding sequence is TGTGCCAGCTCACCAGCGAACGAGCAGTACTTC. Amino acids: CASSPANEQYF. The variable domain in full, with the rest retrieved from reference TRBV18 and TRBJ2-7, is NAGVMQNPRHLVRRRGQEARLRCSPMKGHSHVYWYRQLPEEGLKFMVYLQKENIIDESGMPKERFSAEFPKEGPSILRIQQVVRGDSAAYFCASSPANEQYFGPGTRLTVT.

This clone was recorded only once. The chain couples TRBV7-3 to TRBJ1-6; D is unclear. Germline lookup yields CDR1 SGHTA and CDR2 FQGTGA. Trimming took off 2 bases at V and 9 bases at J, with 8 bases between the two ends. The CDR3 runs to 13 residues. The CDR3 DNA follows: TGTGCCAGCAGCTTAGCGTTGGGTTCACCCCTCCACTTT. Translated, it gives CASSLALGSPLHF.

The chain uses TRBV6-5 and TRBJ1-2; D perhaps matches TRBD1 (6 bases). V lost 6 bases, J lost 3 bases, and 14 bases lay in between. From germline, CDR1 is MNHEY and CDR2 SVGAGI. The CDR3 length is 14 residues. The CDR3 DNA is TGTGCCAGCAGAGACCGGGGGGGCGACTATGGCTACACCTTC. Residues: CASRDRGGDYGYTF.

This rearrangement joins TRBV5-1 to TRBJ1-2; no reliable D call. V shed 2 bases and J shed 6 bases, with 11 bases lying between them. Germline V CDR1 and CDR2: SGHRS, YFSETQ. This CDR3 has 13 amino acids. DNA of the CDR3: TGCGCCAGCAGCTTACCGAAAAGTGATGGCTACACCTTC. This translates into CASSLPKSDGYTF.

The chain combines TRBV7-3 with TRBJ2-1; TRBD2 might be the D (6 bases). Deletions cut 2 bases from V and 0 bases from J, with 11 bases between. In germline, CDR1 is SGHTA, CDR2 FQGTGA. CDR3 size: 16 residues. CDR3 in amino acids: CASSLSGGSSYNEQFF. For the CDR3, the DNA is TGTGCCAGCAGCTTATCTGGGGGGAGCTCCTACAATGAGCAGTTCTTC.

This clone was detected only a few times. The gene calls are TRBV9 and TRBJ1-1; D is unclear. Trimming pared 2 bases from V and 1 base from J, leaving 9 bases between. The CDR3 length is 14 residues. Germline V gene lookup returns CDR1 SGDLS and CDR2 YYNGEE. The chain's CDR3 is CASSVLPGNTEAFF. DNA of the CDR3: TGTGCCAGCAGCGTCTTACCAGGGAACACTGAAGCTTTCTTT.

The chain employs TRBV28 and TRBJ2-3; 9 nucleotides agree with TRBD1. The CDR3 spans 15 residues. Germline lookup yields CDR1 MDHEN and CDR2 SYDVKM. The trim removed 4 bases at V and 5 bases at J, leaving 7 bases unmatched. The CDR3, as DNA: TGTGCCAGCAGTTCAGACGACAGGGGGGTAGATACGCAGTATTTT. The encoded protein is CASSSDDRGVDTQYF.

The CDR3 nucleotides read TGTGCCAGTGGGAAGTGGGGCGCAGATACGCAGTATTTT. It codes for CASGKWGADTQYF. This chain joins TRBV19 and TRBJ2-3, with D maybe TRBD1 (5 bases). The V end lost 8 bases, the J end lost 4 bases, and 13 bases lay between the germline ends. This CDR3 contains 13 residues. Germline CDR1 and CDR2: LNHDA and SQIVND (reference sequence). The whole variable domain, remainder taken from reference TRBV19 and TRBJ2-3, is DGGITQSPKYLFRKEGQNVTLSCEQNLNHDAMYWYRQDPGQGLRLIYYSQIVNDFQKGDIAEGYSVSREKKESFPLTVTSAQKNPTAFYLCASGKWGADTQYFGPGTRLTVL.

This clone has more than one count but fewer than ten. The rearrangement links TRBV9 to TRBJ1-1, with D hard to call. From germline, CDR1 is SGDLS and CDR2 YYNGEE. V was cut by 0 bases and J by 4 bases, with 7 bases left in between. This CDR3 is built from 13 residues. The DNA for the CDR3 is TGTGCCAGCAGCGTAGCTCGGGGCACTGAAGCTTTCTTT. It codes for CASSVARGTEAFF.

The chain combines TRBV10-3 with TRBJ2-5; 7 nucleotides line up with TRBD1. The CDR3 is made up of 14 amino acids. Trimming at V came to 6 bases and at J to 1 base, leaving 5 bases not matched to a gene. The V gene's germline CDR1 is ENHRY and CDR2 SYGVKD. The CDR3 DNA reads TGTGCCATCAGGATGGACAGGAGCCAAGAGACCCAGTACTTC. Its protein product is CAIRMDRSQETQYF.

The genes are TRBV7-9 and TRBJ2-3; D is ambiguous. Trimming cost V 1 base and J 0 bases, with 2 bases left between them. CDR1 is SEHNR and CDR2 is FQNEAQ in the germline V gene (reference sequence). This CDR3 has 13 amino acids. The CDR3, as DNA: TGTGCCAGCAGCTTAGACAGCACAGATACGCAGTATTTT. Its protein product is CASSLDSTDTQYF. Together with reference TRBV7-9 and TRBJ2-3, the CDR3 gives the full variable domain: DTGVSQNPRHKITKRGQNVTFRCDPISEHNRLYWYRQTLGQGPEFLTYFQNEAQLEKSRLLSDRFSAERPKGSFSTLEIQRTEQGDSAMYLCASSLDSTDTQYFGPGTRLTVL.